A selection of T cell receptor beta chains follows, all from one sample in a study of T cell repertoires in cytomegalovirus infection. TCRdb re-derived calls from the reads in MiXCR, one entry per CDR3 protein. This sample has 150,000 to 200,000 distinct CDR3 sequences; around an eighth occur once, and the top ten carry about a quarter. The sequenced sample consisted of PBMCs. These receptors were obtained from a human donor in good health (CMV status not recorded). Some clones in this sample may be carry-over from other donors' samples. CDR3s include the opening cysteine and the closing phenylalanine or tryptophan. The D gene is left open where the match is weak. Size values are once, few and many counts, or a class for expanded clones, and some rows have none.

d_call,v_call,j_call,clone_size,cdr3_aa,cdr3_nt
TRBD1,TRBV29-1,TRBJ1-3,NA,CSVQDRAGNTIYF,TGCAGCGTCCAGGACAGGGCTGGAAACACCATATATTTT
NA,TRBV5-4,TRBJ2-2,many,CASSDGGGTGELFF,TGTGCCAGCAGCGACGGAGGAGGCACCGGGGAGCTGTTTTTT
TRBD1,TRBV5-4,TRBJ1-1,NA,CASSSYQGVNTEAFF,TGTGCCAGCAGCTCATATCAGGGGGTGAACACTGAAGCTTTCTTT
NA,TRBV9,TRBJ1-6,NA,CASSVKSVGSPLHF,TGTGCCAGCAGCGTGAAGAGTGTGGGTTCACCCCTCCACTTT
TRBD1,TRBV20-1,TRBJ2-7,NA,CSARTKDRGYEQYF,TGCAGTGCTAGAACTAAGGACAGGGGCTACGAGCAGTACTTC
TRBD1,TRBV12-3/TRBV12-4,TRBJ2-7,many,CASSSETGTGPYEQYF,TGTGCCAGCAGTTCGGAAACCGGGACAGGCCCCTACGAGCAGTACTTC
NA,TRBV6-2/TRBV6-3,TRBJ2-1,many,CASSYAPGSAPYNEQFF,TGTGCCAGCAGTTACGCCCCGGGGAGCGCCCCCTACAATGAGCAGTTCTTC
NA,TRBV7-3,TRBJ2-7,many,CASSLNAIHEQYF,TGTGCCAGCAGCTTAAATGCTATACACGAGCAGTACTTC
NA,TRBV29-1,TRBJ2-7,NA,CSVAGTPYEQYF,TGCAGCGTGGCCGGGACCCCCTACGAGCAGTACTTC
TRBD1,TRBV20-1,TRBJ2-7,few,CSAIGQDYEQYF,TGCAGTGCTATCGGACAGGACTACGAGCAGTACTTC
NA,TRBV6-1,TRBJ2-5,NA,CASSELGRGSGETQYF,TGTGCCAGCAGTGAACTGGGGCGAGGCTCCGGGGAGACCCAGTACTTC
NA,TRBV27,TRBJ2-3,many,CASSLADSTDTQYF,TGTGCCAGCAGTTTAGCGGACAGCACAGATACGCAGTATTTT
NA,TRBV7-7,TRBJ2-2,few,CASSLETGTGELFF,TGTGCCAGCAGCTTAGAGACAGGCACCGGGGAGCTGTTTTTT
NA,TRBV25-1,TRBJ1-1,few,CASSEEVFGTEAFF,TGTGCCAGCAGTGAAGAGGTCTTCGGGACTGAAGCTTTCTTT
NA,TRBV6-2/TRBV6-3,TRBJ2-3,few,CASSYLSGKGDTDTQYF,TGTGCCAGCAGTTACTTAAGCGGAAAAGGAGACACAGATACGCAGTATTTT
TRBD1,TRBV28,TRBJ2-7,few,CASSPTGVSYEQYF,TGTGCCAGCAGTCCGACAGGGGTCTCCTACGAGCAGTACTTC
NA,TRBV5-1,TRBJ2-1,NA,CASSLVAPGNEQFF,TGCGCCAGCAGCTTGGTCGCCCCTGGGAATGAGCAGTTCTTC
TRBD1,TRBV29-1,TRBJ2-7,many,CSAESPGQGREQYF,TGCAGCGCCGAGAGTCCGGGACAGGGTCGCGAGCAGTACTTC
NA,TRBV12-5,TRBJ2-2,few,CASGLVKGRDTSGTGELFF,TGTGCTAGTGGTTTGGTAAAAGGGCGGGACACCTCGGGCACCGGGGAGCTGTTTTTT
TRBD2,TRBV28,TRBJ2-2,many,CAGGGGNTGELFF,TGTGCCGGTGGCGGGGGAAACACCGGGGAGCTGTTTTTT
TRBD1,TRBV29-1,TRBJ2-1,NA,CSVRTGGFNEQFF,TGCAGCGTTAGGACAGGGGGCTTCAATGAGCAGTTCTTC
NA,TRBV6-1,TRBJ1-6,many,CASRGGLRNSPLHF,TGTGCCAGCAGGGGGGGACTGAGGAATTCACCCCTCCACTTT
NA,TRBV6-1,TRBJ2-7,many,CASRLPGSSSSYEQYF,TGTGCCAGCAGGCTTCCAGGGTCCTCAAGCTCCTACGAGCAGTACTTC
NA,TRBV29-1,TRBJ1-1,few,CSALEGGQTEAFF,TGCAGCGCCCTCGAAGGGGGGCAGACTGAAGCTTTCTTT
NA,TRBV18,TRBJ1-2,NA,CASSVGEGRGYTF,TGTGCCAGCTCAGTCGGCGAGGGTCGTGGCTACACCTTC
NA,TRBV12-5,TRBJ2-7,few,CASGLGTGSEQYF,TGTGCTAGTGGTTTGGGAACAGGGAGCGAGCAGTACTTC
NA,TRBV5-6,TRBJ1-1,NA,CASSFTTTGMNTEAFF,TGTGCCAGCAGCTTCACAACAACAGGGATGAACACTGAAGCTTTCTTT
NA,TRBV11-2,TRBJ2-3,many,CASSLGQTLTDTQYF,TGTGCCAGCAGCTTGGGGCAGACTCTCACAGATACGCAGTATTTT
TRBD1,TRBV20-1,TRBJ2-7,few,CSARGDRAFYEQYF,TGCAGTGCTAGAGGGGACAGGGCATTCTACGAGCAGTACTTC
NA,TRBV12-3/TRBV12-4,TRBJ1-1,NA,CASTSGDTEAFF,TGTGCCAGCACCTCCGGGGACACTGAAGCTTTCTTT
NA,TRBV24-1,TRBJ2-5,few,CATSDLSVQETQYF,TGTGCCACCAGTGATTTGTCGGTCCAAGAGACCCAGTACTTC
NA,TRBV2,TRBJ2-7,NA,CASSVKAYEQYF,TGTGCCAGCAGTGTAAAGGCCTACGAGCAGTACTTC
NA,TRBV7-2,TRBJ2-7,many,CASSPRTGTPSYEQYF,TGTGCCAGCAGCCCTAGAACCGGGACTCCCTCCTACGAGCAGTACTTC
NA,TRBV7-9,TRBJ1-2,many,CASSLALLNYGYTF,TGTGCCAGCAGCTTAGCGCTCCTTAACTATGGCTACACCTTC
TRBD1,TRBV5-6,TRBJ1-1,NA,CASSFPGQGAEAFF,TGTGCCAGCAGCTTTCCGGGACAGGGGGCTGAAGCTTTCTTT
NA,TRBV18,TRBJ1-2,NA,CASSQGVPGNGYTF,TGTGCCAGCTCACAAGGAGTTCCCGGGAATGGCTACACCTTC
NA,TRBV5-4,TRBJ2-5,few,CASSLGAALETQYF,TGTGCCAGCAGCTTGGGGGCAGCTCTTGAGACCCAGTACTTC
TRBD1,TRBV28,TRBJ1-1,many,CASTGQGLGGTEAFF,TGTGCCAGCACCGGACAGGGACTTGGGGGCACTGAAGCTTTCTTT
NA,TRBV7-2,TRBJ2-7,NA,CASSLAVGRSSYEQYF,TGTGCCAGCAGCTTAGCTGTAGGGAGGAGCTCCTACGAGCAGTACTTC
NA,TRBV5-1,TRBJ2-7,few,CASSLDEQGRNEQYF,TGCGCCAGCAGCTTGGACGAGCAGGGGAGGAACGAGCAGTACTTC
NA,TRBV7-3,TRBJ2-1,few,CASSFGDNEQFF,TGTGCCAGCAGCTTTGGCGACAATGAGCAGTTCTTC
NA,TRBV11-1,TRBJ1-1,few,CASSFRKNTEAFF,TGTGCCAGCAGCTTCAGGAAGAACACTGAAGCTTTCTTT
NA,TRBV6-2/TRBV6-3,TRBJ2-5,few,CASMWQETQYF,TGTGCCAGCATGTGGCAAGAGACCCAGTACTTC
TRBD1,TRBV13,TRBJ2-6,NA,CASSPFGTVNSGANVLTF,TGTGCCAGCAGCCCCTTCGGGACAGTCAACTCTGGGGCCAACGTCCTGACTTTC
TRBD1,TRBV12-3/TRBV12-4,TRBJ1-5,many,CASSPDRANQPQHF,TGTGCCAGCAGCCCCGACAGGGCCAATCAGCCCCAGCATTTT
NA,TRBV30,TRBJ2-3,few,CAWSARRGATDTQYF,TGTGCCTGGAGTGCCCGGAGAGGAGCCACAGATACGCAGTATTTT
NA,TRBV25-1,TRBJ1-1,NA,CASSEWSLQGGESGAFF,TGTGCCAGCAGTGAATGGTCGTTACAAGGGGGTGAGAGCGGAGCTTTCTTT
NA,TRBV4-2,TRBJ1-3,many,CASSQSRDLAGNTIYF,TGTGCCAGCAGCCAATCCAGGGATCTTGCTGGAAACACCATATATTTT
NA,TRBV5-6,TRBJ2-7,few,CASSLRYYEQYF,TGTGCCAGCAGCTTGAGATACTACGAGCAGTACTTC
NA,TRBV20-1,TRBJ2-3,NA,CSARGGITDTQYF,TGCAGTGCTAGGGGGGGAATTACAGATACGCAGTATTTT
NA,TRBV7-3,TRBJ2-7,many,CASSLSQGPYEQYF,TGTGCCAGCAGCTTAAGCCAGGGTCCCTACGAGCAGTACTTC
NA,TRBV6-5,TRBJ1-1,few,CASSYSRVLVGGTEAFF,TGTGCCAGCAGTTACTCGAGGGTTCTCGTGGGGGGCACTGAAGCTTTCTTT
TRBD2,TRBV5-5,TRBJ2-7,NA,CASSSSGSMYEQYF,TGTGCCAGCAGCTCTAGCGGGAGTATGTACGAGCAGTACTTC
NA,TRBV18,TRBJ1-3,once,CASSPPTGLSGNTIYF,TGTGCCAGCTCACCACCGACGGGCCTCTCTGGAAACACCATATATTTT
NA,TRBV6-6,TRBJ2-7,many,CASSRDRRSYEQYF,TGTGCCAGCAGTCGAGACAGACGCTCCTACGAGCAGTACTTC
TRBD2,TRBV20-1,TRBJ2-3,few,CSAGTSGGWEWRTDTQYF,TGCAGTGCCGGGACTAGCGGGGGATGGGAGTGGCGCACAGATACGCAGTATTTT
TRBD2,TRBV6-2/TRBV6-3,TRBJ2-1,NA,CASSYSLAGGYEQFF,TGTGCCAGCAGTTACAGTCTAGCGGGAGGGTATGAGCAGTTCTTC